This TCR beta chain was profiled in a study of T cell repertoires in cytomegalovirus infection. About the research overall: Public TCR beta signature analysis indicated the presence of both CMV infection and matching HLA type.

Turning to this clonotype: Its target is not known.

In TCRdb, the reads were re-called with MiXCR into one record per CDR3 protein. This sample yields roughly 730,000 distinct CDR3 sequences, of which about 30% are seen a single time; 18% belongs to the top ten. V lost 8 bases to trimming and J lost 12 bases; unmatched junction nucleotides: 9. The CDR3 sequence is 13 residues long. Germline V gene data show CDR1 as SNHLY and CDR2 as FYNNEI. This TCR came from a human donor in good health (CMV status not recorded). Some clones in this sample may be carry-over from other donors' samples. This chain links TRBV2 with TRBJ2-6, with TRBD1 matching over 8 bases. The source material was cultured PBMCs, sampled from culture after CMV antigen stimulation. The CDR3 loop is CASWDRSSRVLTF. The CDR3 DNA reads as TGTGCCAGCTGGGACAGGAGCTCCCGCGTCCTGACTTTC.